A selection of T cell receptor beta chains follows, all from one sample in a study of shared clonotypes between healthy human individuals. Assay used: immunoSEQ multiplex PCR; TCRdb lists only in-frame clones, some missing. Of about 650,000 clones listed, less than 97% were seen once; the top ten hold about 0.11%. Source material: naive CD8+ T cells sorted from blood. The receptors come from a woman aged 30 to 39 in good health. CDR3s leave out the opening cysteine and the closing phenylalanine or tryptophan. Rows may omit the clone size; those that give it use once, few, many or a size class.

v_gene	j_gene	abundance	CDR3aa
TRBV2	TRBJ1-4	NA	ASSNMEGSNEKLF
TRBV7-9	TRBJ2-3	NA	ASSPPGGGTDTQY
TRBV19	TRBJ2-1	once	ASSWVAGDSYNEQF
TRBV9	TRBJ2-7	NA	ASSVRPGRGAGEQY
TRBV9	TRBJ2-5	NA	ASSNSETQY
TRBV19	TRBJ1-3	NA	ASSADRASSGNTIY
TRBV29-1	TRBJ1-1	NA	SVATSDTEAF
TRBV12-5	TRBJ1-2	once	ASAVSILATGLNYGYT
TRBV2	TRBJ2-1	NA	ASRTLQGTYYNEQF
TRBV9	TRBJ1-5	NA	ASSVDKGQPQH
TRBV28	TRBJ2-1	NA	ASSGALEVRLNEQF
TRBV10-2	TRBJ2-7	NA	ASSEPYEQY
TRBV19	TRBJ1-1	NA	ASSQGWTEAF
TRBV5-1	TRBJ2-1	NA	ASSLGASSYNEQF
TRBV6-5	TRBJ1-5	NA	ASSLYRDQPQH
TRBV25-1	TRBJ1-2	NA	ASSESGGGRGYT
TRBV28	TRBJ1-5	NA	ASSTGVRRNQPQH
TRBV2	TRBJ2-2	NA	AARGGRAFGELF
TRBV29-1	TRBJ2-1	NA	SVEGQTYNEQF
TRBV30	TRBJ2-1	NA	AWSGTSGGEQF